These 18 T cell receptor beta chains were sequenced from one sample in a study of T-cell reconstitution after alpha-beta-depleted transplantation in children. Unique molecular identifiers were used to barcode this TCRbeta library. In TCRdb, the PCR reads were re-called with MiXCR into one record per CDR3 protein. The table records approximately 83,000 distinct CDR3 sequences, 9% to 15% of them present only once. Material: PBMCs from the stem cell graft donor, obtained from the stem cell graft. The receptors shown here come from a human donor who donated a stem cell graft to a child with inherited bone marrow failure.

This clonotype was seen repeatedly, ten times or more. CDR3 DNA sequence: TGTGCCACCAGCAGCGGGGGCCGAGACGGGTACTCCTACAATGAGCAGTTCTTC. Protein: CATSSGGRDGYSYNEQFF. V gene TRBV15 combines with J gene TRBJ2-1, with D perhaps TRBD1 or TRBD2 (6 bases each). This CDR3 has 18 amino acids. Germline-derived CDR1 and CDR2 are LNHNV and YYDKDF (reference sequence). Trimming shortened V by 3 bases and J by 0 bases, and 18 bases separated the two germline ends.

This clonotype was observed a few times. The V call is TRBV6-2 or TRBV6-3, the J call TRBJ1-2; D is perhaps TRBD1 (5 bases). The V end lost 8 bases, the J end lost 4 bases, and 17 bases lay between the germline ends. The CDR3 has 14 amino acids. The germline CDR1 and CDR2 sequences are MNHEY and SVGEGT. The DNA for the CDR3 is TGTGCCAGCTGGAGGGGAGGATGGTCCTATGGCTACACCTTC. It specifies CASWRGGWSYGYTF.

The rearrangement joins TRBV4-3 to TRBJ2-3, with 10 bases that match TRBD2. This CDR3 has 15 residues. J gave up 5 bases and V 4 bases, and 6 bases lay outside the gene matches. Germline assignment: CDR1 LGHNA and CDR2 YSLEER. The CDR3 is CASSPRTSGRDTQYF. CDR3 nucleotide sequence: TGCGCCAGCAGCCCCCGGACTAGCGGACGAGATACGCAGTATTTT.

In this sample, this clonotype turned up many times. DNA for the CDR3: TGCGCCAGCAGCCAAGGGGGTAGCGGGAGAGGGGCCTACGAGCAGTACTTC. Translated, it gives CASSQGGSGRGAYEQYF. The chain is built from TRBV4-3 and TRBJ2-7; the match to TRBD2 covers 9 bases. From germline, CDR1 is LGHNA and CDR2 YSLEER. This CDR3 region has 17 residues. The V and J ends lost 1 base and 2 bases, in that order; junction bases with no gene match: 9.

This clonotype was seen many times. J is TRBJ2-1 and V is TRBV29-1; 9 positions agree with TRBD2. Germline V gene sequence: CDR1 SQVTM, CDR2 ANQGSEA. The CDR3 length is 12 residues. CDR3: CIGTAGGNEQFF. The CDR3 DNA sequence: TGCATCGGTACAGCGGGAGGTAATGAGCAGTTCTTC.

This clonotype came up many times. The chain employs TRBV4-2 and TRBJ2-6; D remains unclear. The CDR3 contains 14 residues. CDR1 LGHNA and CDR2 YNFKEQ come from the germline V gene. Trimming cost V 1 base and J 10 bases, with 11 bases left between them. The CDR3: CASSQVRYENVLTF. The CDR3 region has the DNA TGTGCCAGCAGCCAAGTTAGATACGAGAACGTCCTGACTTTC.

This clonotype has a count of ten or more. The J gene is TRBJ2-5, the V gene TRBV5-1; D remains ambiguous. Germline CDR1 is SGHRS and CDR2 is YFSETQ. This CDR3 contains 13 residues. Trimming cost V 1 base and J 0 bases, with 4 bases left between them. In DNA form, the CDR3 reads TGCGCCAGCAGCTTGTCAAACCAAGAGACCCAGTACTTC. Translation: CASSLSNQETQYF.

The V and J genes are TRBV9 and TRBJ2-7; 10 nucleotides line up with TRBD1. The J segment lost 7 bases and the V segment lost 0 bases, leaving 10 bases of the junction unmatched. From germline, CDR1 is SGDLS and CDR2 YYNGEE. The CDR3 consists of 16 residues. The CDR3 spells CASSVEGGTGVDEQYF. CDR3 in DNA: TGTGCCAGCAGCGTAGAGGGGGGGACAGGGGTGGATGAGCAGTACTTC.

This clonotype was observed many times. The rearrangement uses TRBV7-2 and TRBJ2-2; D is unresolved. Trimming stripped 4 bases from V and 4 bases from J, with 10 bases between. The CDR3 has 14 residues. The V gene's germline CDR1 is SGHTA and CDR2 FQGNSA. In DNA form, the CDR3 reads TGTGCCAGCAGCTACAGCGTCATCACCGGGGAGCTGTTTTTT. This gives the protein CASSYSVITGELFF.

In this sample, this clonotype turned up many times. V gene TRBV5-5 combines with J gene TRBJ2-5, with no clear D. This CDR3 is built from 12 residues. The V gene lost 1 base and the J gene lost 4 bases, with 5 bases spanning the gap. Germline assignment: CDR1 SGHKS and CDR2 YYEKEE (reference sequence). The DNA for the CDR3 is TGTGCCAGCAGCTTGTTCCTAGAGACCCAGTACTTC. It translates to CASSLFLETQYF. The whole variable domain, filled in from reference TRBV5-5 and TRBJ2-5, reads DAGVTQSPTHLIKTRGQQVTLRCSPISGHKSVSWYQQVLGQGPQFIFQYYEKEERGRGNFPDRFSARQFPNYSSELNVNALLLGDSALYLCASSLFLETQYFGPGTRLLVL.

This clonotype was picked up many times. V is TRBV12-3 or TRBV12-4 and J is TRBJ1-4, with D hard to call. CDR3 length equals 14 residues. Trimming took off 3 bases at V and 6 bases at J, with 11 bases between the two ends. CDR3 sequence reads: CASSFGLGDEKLFF. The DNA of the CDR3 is TGTGCCAGCAGTTTCGGCCTAGGCGATGAAAAACTGTTTTTT.

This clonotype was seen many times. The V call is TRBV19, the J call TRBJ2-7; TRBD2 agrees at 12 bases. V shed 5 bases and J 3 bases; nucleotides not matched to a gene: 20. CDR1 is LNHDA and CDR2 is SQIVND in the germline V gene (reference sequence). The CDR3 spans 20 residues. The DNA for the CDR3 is TGTGCCAGTAGTCTCCGGTGGGGGACTAGCGGGCCTAAGGCCCTCTACGAGCAGTACTTC. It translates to CASSLRWGTSGPKALYEQYF.

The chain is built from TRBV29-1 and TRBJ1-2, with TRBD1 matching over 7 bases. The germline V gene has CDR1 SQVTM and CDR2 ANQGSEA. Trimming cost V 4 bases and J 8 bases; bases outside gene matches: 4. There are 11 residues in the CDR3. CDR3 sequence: CSVVGGRGYTF. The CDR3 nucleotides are TGCAGCGTTGTAGGGGGCAGGGGCTACACCTTC. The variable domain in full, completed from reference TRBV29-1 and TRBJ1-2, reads SAVISQKPSRDICQRGTSLTIQCQVDSQVTMMFWYRQQPGQSLTLIATANQGSEATYESGFVIDKFPISRPNLTFSTLTVSNMSPEDSSIYLCSVVGGRGYTFGSGTRLTVV.

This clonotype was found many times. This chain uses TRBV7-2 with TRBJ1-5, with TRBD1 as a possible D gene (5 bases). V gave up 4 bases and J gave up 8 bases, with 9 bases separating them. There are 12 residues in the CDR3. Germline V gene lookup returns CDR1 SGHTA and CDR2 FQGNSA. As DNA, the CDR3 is TGTGCCAGCAGCTGGGGGGGGGAGCCCCAGCATTTT. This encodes CASSWGGEPQHF. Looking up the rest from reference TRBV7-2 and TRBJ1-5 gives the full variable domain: GAGVSQSPSNKVTEKGKDVELRCDPISGHTALYWYRQSLGQGLEFLIYFQGNSAPDKSGLPSDRFSAERTGGSVSTLTIQRTQQEDSAVYLCASSWGGEPQHFGDGTRLSIL.

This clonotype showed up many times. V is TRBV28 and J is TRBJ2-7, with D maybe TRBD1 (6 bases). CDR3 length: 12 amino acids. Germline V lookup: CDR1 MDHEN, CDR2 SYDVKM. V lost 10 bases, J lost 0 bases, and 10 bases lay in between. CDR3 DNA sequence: TGTGCCACAACAGGGAGCTCCTACGAGCAGTACTTC. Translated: CATTGSSYEQYF.

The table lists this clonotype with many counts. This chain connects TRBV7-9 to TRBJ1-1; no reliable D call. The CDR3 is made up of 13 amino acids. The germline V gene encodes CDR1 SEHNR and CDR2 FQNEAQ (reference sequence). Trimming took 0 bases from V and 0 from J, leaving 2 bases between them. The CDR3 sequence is CASSLALNTEAFF. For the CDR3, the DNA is TGTGCCAGCAGCTTAGCGCTGAACACTGAAGCTTTCTTT.

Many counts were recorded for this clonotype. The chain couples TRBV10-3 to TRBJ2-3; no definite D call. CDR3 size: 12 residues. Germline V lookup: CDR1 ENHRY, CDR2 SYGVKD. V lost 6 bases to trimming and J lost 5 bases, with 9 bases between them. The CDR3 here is CAIRSPGDTQYF. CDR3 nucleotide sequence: TGTGCCATCAGATCGCCGGGAGATACGCAGTATTTT.

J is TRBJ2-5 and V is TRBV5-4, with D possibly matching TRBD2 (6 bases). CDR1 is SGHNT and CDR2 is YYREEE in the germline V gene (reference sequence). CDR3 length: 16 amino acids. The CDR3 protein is CECSLALLRGRETQYF. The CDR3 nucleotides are TGTGAGTGCAGCTTGGCCCTTTTACGGGGGAGAGAGACCCAGTACTTC.